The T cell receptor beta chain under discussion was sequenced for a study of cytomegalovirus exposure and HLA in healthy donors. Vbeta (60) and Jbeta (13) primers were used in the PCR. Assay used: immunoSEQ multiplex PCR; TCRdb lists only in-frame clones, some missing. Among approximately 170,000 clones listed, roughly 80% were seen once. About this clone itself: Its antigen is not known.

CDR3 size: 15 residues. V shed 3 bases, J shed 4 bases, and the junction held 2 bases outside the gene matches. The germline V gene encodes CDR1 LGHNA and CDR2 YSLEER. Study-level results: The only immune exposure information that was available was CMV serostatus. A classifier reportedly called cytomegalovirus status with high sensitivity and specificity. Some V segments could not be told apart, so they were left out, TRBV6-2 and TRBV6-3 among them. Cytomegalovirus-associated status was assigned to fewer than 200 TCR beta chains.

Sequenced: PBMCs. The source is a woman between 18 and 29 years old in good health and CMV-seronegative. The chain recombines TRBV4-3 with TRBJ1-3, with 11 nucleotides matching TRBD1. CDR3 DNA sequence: TGCGCCAGCAGCCAGGACAGGGGGCCCGGAAACACCATATATTTT. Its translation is CASSQDRGPGNTIYF.